The entry below describes one T cell receptor (beta chain). This clonotype was recorded at least ten times. Its antigen is currently not known. Per-base qualities were not stored, and no clone one base away is much larger. This record belongs to a study of naive and memory T cell subsets (TCRdb year 2017). Some background on the complete study: Sorted naive and memory T cell subsets from peripheral blood were analyzed in the study using a UMI-based, open-source pipeline for TCR alpha and beta sequencing. Complete agreement was observed between the functional CMV T cell responses and the IgG serology results. RNA was DNase-treated and reverse transcribed with TCR constant-region primers, mostly using SuperScript III.

What the work shows at the level of the full study, not this receptor alone: Gini index rose and Shannon and inverse Simpson diversity fell from naive through CM, EM and EMRA in both CD4 and CD8 cells. RNA-based TCR counts may be affected by expression changes linked to T cell activation and differentiation. TCR abundance followed a power law with an exponent that was different for naive and memory subsets but consistent across the three individuals. Each clonotype was defined as a single alpha or beta chain sequence rather than as a paired alpha/beta receptor. After error correction, over 90% of naive TCR sequences appeared only once, giving much steeper abundance distributions than memory subsets. The repertoire findings for the naive and memory subsets could not be validated, as no ground truth was available.

From the second PCR step on, the TCR alpha and beta chain libraries were amplified in separate reactions. To determine each donor's CMV status, fresh PBMCs were stimulated overnight with CMV viral lysate, and IFNgamma production from CD4+ T cells was then assessed. CD4 T cells were positively selected with Miltenyi beads, followed by positive selection of CD8 T cells from the CD4-negative fraction. After staining for CD3, CD4, CD8, CD45RA, CD27 and a live/dead dye, cells were sorted on a BD Aria II into four subsets based on CD45RA and CD27. Effector memory cells were sorted as CD45RA-CD27-, and EMRA cells as CD45RA+CD27-. Blood came from a few healthy volunteers, each fractionated into CD4 and CD8 T cells and then into four differentiation subsets. About 120 ml of peripheral blood was drawn per donor, and PBMC were isolated by Ficoll-Paque PLUS density-gradient centrifugation. After sorting, cells were lysed in RLT buffer, RNA was extracted using a Qiagen RNeasy kit, and the extracted RNA was stored at -80 degrees C.

From its cysteine to its phenylalanine, the CDR3 spans 17 amino acids. Only the CDR3 DNA stays, 51 bases, in frame from base 1. Relative to germline, V is missing 0 bases and J is missing 1 base, with 4 bases of the junction outside any gene match. Sequences LGHNA (CDR1) and YNFKEQ (CDR2) are obtained from the germline V gene. The library was generated by UMI-ligation and nested PCR. The beta constant-region primer consisted of an equimolar mixture of two oligonucleotides that together covered TRBC1 and TRBC2. T4 RNA ligase 1 ligated a single-stranded oligonucleotide carrying the SP2 primer and a 12-nucleotide UMI to the cDNA 3' end. Four rounds of PCR, combining the SP2 primer with nested alpha and beta constant-region primers, were used to amplify the ligated cDNA. The ligation reaction was kept at 16 degrees C for roughly 18-24 hours. To avoid over-amplification, PCR2 was usually performed as a SYBR Green qPCR and halted once a predetermined threshold was reached. Every purification after the first one was done using Agencourt AMPure XP magnetic beads. Libraries were quantified by Qubit and checked on a TapeStation, where a main peak was expected near 650 bp. Pooled libraries were sequenced on an Illumina MiSeq with v2 2x251 paired-end kits, typically giving roughly 0.95-2.1 million reads per sample. Each sample was pooled at about 4 nM, and roughly 4.5-7% PhiX was included to help cluster recognition. The study's processing was this. Decombinator assigned V and J genes to Demultiplexor-processed FASTQ reads by tag matching, allowing a single base-pair mismatch. Collapsinator used UMIs to correct both sequencing errors and frequency errors arising from PCR heterogeneity. CDR3Translator translated TCRs and extracted CDR3s from the conserved cysteine to the FGXG phenylalanine, flagging non-productive sequences. Gini, Shannon entropy and inverse Simpson indices were calculated on repertoires subsampled to equal numbers of UMI-defined TCRs. Power-law fits to clonotype abundance distributions were performed by maximum likelihood within the linear range. For one naive CD8 sample, the pipeline and MIGEC produced similar UMI counts, unique TCR numbers and clonal distributions. The repertoires were searched for around 7,000 CMV-associated CDR3 sequences that had been compiled from VDJdb and a published dataset. TCRdb redid the processing of the public reads, applying fastp at Q25 and MiXCR, and retained in-frame beta chains. Under each unique CDR3 protein, matching rows form one entry showing the most common genes and DNA. TCRdb, not the original authors, processed these V and J calls. For this sample the table gives some 28,000 distinct CDR3 sequences, of which approximately 12% were detected only once. The ten most abundant clones make up more than 15% of the sample.

The V and J genes are TRBV4-2 and TRBJ2-4; TRBD2 fits 9 bases in the junction. The source of this sequence is a human donor in good health. Sequenced sample: effector memory CD4+ T cells from blood. The sample's cell subset or site, from its label and the paper: effector memory, CD45RA- CD27-. CDR3 region: CASSQDASGRAKNIQYF. The DNA reads TGTGCCAGCAGCCAAGATGCCAGCGGGAGGGCCAAAAACATTCAGTACTTC.